This T cell receptor beta chain appears in the sequencing data of a study of T cells in Graves' hyperthyroidism and ophthalmopathy. Regarding the study as a whole: Blood also carried most thyroid clonotypes expanded above 0.001.

The definition of stable Graves' hyperthyroidism was no ophthalmopathy progression within 18 months. A patient was excluded if there was uncontrolled infection, other autoimmune disease, pregnancy or lactation. Source material for PBMCs was about 10 ml fresh peripheral blood. V gave up 0 bases and J gave up 4 bases, with 10 bases separating them. Germline lookup yields CDR1 SGHRS and CDR2 YFSETQ. The CDR3 extends over 14 amino acids. This clonotype was counted a few times. The antigen is undetermined. TCR beta CDR3 regions were amplified from RNA. The HTBI primer set served for first-round RT-PCR of the TCR CDR3. One entry per CDR3 protein, called by TCRdb with MiXCR from the multiplex PCR reads. The table includes roughly 400,000 distinct CDR3 sequences, 20% to 25% detected once.

The sample consisted of blood. The chain links TRBV5-1 to TRBJ1-1; D possibly corresponds to TRBD1 (6 bases). The source of this sequence is a man aged 50-59 years with Graves' hyperthyroidism. The CDR3 region is CASSLDGGITEAFF. CDR3 DNA sequence: TGCGCCAGCAGCTTGGATGGGGGCATCACTGAAGCTTTCTTT.